Shown below are 8 T cell receptor beta chains from a single sample sequenced in a study of blood T cell repertoires in COVID-19. The assay was immunoSEQ multiplex PCR, and TCRdb's table has in-frame clones only and misses some. This table has about 170,000 clones, 82% appearing once. The sample comprised peripheral blood. The receptors originated from a woman between 40 and 50 years old with COVID-19, enrolled during active disease.

This sequence joins TRBV4-1 and TRBJ2-1, with TRBD2 matching over 11 bases. The V and J ends lost 9 bases and 9 bases, in that order; junction bases with no gene match: 10. The CDR3 contains 14 residues. Germline CDR1 reads MGHRA; CDR2 reads YSYEKL. The CDR3 loop reads CASRGTSGDLEQFF. The CDR3 nucleotides are TGCGCCAGTAGAGGGACTAGCGGAGACCTTGAGCAGTTCTTC.

The chain couples TRBV29-1 to TRBJ1-2; D not resolved. The V gene lost 4 bases and the J gene lost 1 base, with 7 bases spanning the gap. Per germline, CDR1 SQVTM and CDR2 ANQGSEA. The CDR3 spans 12 residues. CDR3 region: CSVARNNYGYTF. CDR3 sequence (DNA): TGCAGCGTTGCGCGGAATAACTATGGCTACACCTTC. Looking up the rest from reference TRBV29-1 and TRBJ1-2 gives the full variable domain: SAVISQKPSRDICQRGTSLTIQCQVDSQVTMMFWYRQQPGQSLTLIATANQGSEATYESGFVIDKFPISRPNLTFSTLTVSNMSPEDSSIYLCSVARNNYGYTFGSGTRLTVV.

The chain couples TRBV24-1 to TRBJ2-7; 7 nucleotides agree with TRBD1. The CDR3 is 15 amino acids. The germline gives CDR1 KGHDR, CDR2 SFDVKD. The V segment lost 6 bases and the J segment 5 bases; nucleotides outside the gene matches: 12. The CDR3 DNA reads as TGTGCCACCAGTATCTCTCTTAGGGGGCTCAACGAGCAGTACGTC. This sequence encodes CATSISLRGLNEQYV.

This chain links TRBV5-6 with TRBJ1-2; a weak D match, TRBD1 (6 bases). V shed 5 bases and J shed 4 bases, with 18 bases lying between them. The CDR3 is 15 residues long. Germline lookup yields CDR1 SGHDT and CDR2 YYEEEE. The CDR3 sequence: CASRDLQGPVYGYTF. Here the CDR3 DNA reads TGTGCCAGCAGGGACTTACAGGGTCCAGTCTATGGCTACACCTTC.

The rearrangement uses TRBV19 and TRBJ1-1; the D gene is possibly TRBD1 (6 bases). The CDR3 extends over 14 amino acids. Trimming took off 10 bases at V and 1 base at J, with 16 bases between the two ends. Germline loops: CDR1 LNHDA, CDR2 SQIVND (reference sequence). The CDR3 here is CATKGGAWNTEAFF. As DNA, the CDR3 is TGTGCCACCAAGGGGGGGGCGTGGAACACTGAAGCTTTCTTT.

This clone was seen only a few times. The chain recombines TRBV7-2 with TRBJ1-4; 9 positions agree with TRBD1. This CDR3 has 15 amino acids. From germline, CDR1 is SGHTA and CDR2 FQGNSA. V trimming: 6 bases; J trimming: 7 bases; junction bases outside the gene matches: 9. In nucleotides, the CDR3 is TGTGCCAGCAGGCCGTCGGGACAGGGTCGTGAAAAACTGTTTTTT. Protein: CASRPSGQGREKLFF.

This chain uses TRBV3-1 (or the pseudogene TRBV3-2) with TRBJ2-7; D is unresolved. The germline V gene has CDR1 LGHDT and CDR2 YNNKEL (reference sequence). V shed 2 bases and J shed 6 bases, with 8 bases lying between them. The CDR3 loop spans 12 amino acids. For the CDR3, the DNA is TGTGCCAGCAGCCAATCCTCCCTCGAGCAGTACTTC. This codes for CASSQSSLEQYF.

The V and J genes are TRBV28 and TRBJ2-7; 7 bases fit TRBD2. This CDR3 has 16 amino acids. Losses at the gene ends were 5 bases for V and 2 bases for J; bases not matched to a gene: 12. Germline V gene sequence: CDR1 MDHEN, CDR2 SYDVKM. CDR3 loop: CASSPLRGRATYEQYF. Written as DNA, the CDR3 is TGTGCCAGCAGTCCATTACGGGGGAGGGCCACCTACGAGCAGTACTTC.